This T cell receptor beta chain is from a study of CD8 T cells in ankylosing spondylitis. Quantitative 5'-RACE with molecular barcodes was used to make the TCR beta libraries. TCRdb used MiXCR to reprocess the 5' RACE reads, holding one entry per CDR3 protein. The data contain 120,000 or so distinct CDR3 sequences, roughly an eighth of them singletons. This clonotype was picked up many times. The target antigen is unknown. Trimming took 4 bases from V and 4 from J; bases not matched to a gene: 7. CDR3 length equals 15 residues. Germline values: CDR1 LGHNA, CDR2 YNFKEQ. General observations from the study: CD8+ by phenotype, disease-linked clones were relatively rare in peripheral blood. Earlier studies detected some motif variants in reactive arthritis synovial fluid and blood. A TCR beta motif of roughly 8 highly homologous variants seemed to mark ankylosing spondylitis blood.

This receptor was identified in a female donor with ankylosing spondylitis or in good health (not recorded which). The sample comprised blood, either unsorted or a sorted T cell fraction (not recorded which). The chain combines TRBV4-2 with TRBJ2-1; 7 nucleotides agree with TRBD2. The CDR3 DNA is TGTGCCAGCAGCCTGGGAGCGGGGAAGTACAATGAGCAGTTCTTC. This codes for CASSLGAGKYNEQFF.